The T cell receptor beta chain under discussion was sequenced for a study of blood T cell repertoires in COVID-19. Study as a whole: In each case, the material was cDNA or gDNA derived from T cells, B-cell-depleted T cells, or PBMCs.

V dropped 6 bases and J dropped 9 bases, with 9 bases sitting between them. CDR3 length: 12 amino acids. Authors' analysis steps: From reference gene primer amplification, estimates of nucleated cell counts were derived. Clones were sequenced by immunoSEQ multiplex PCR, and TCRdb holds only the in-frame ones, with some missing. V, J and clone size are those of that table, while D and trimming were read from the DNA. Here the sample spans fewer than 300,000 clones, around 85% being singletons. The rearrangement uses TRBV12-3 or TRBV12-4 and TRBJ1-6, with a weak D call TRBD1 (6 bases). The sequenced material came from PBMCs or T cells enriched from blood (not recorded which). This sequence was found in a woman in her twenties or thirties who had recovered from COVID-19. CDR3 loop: CASSSRGSPLHF. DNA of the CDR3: TGTGCCAGCAGCTCCAGGGGTTCACCCCTCCACTTT.